The 24 T cell receptor beta chains listed next were all sequenced from one sample in a study of cytomegalovirus exposure and HLA in healthy donors. The PCR used 60 Vbeta and 13 Jbeta primers. Sequenced by immunoSEQ multiplex PCR; TCRdb stores in-frame clones only, minus some. The repertoire holds 120,000 or so clones, 81% seen once, with roughly 2.2% in the top ten. Sample: PBMCs. These receptors were obtained from a woman in her thirties or forties in good health and CMV-seronegative.

This rearrangement joins TRBV28 to TRBJ1-3, with unresolved D. Trimming pared 4 bases from V and 7 bases from J, leaving 11 bases between. Per germline, CDR1 MDHEN and CDR2 SYDVKM. This CDR3 has 13 amino acids. In DNA, the CDR3 is TGTGCCAGCAGTTGGAGGAACGCGAACACCATATATTTT. This codes for CASSWRNANTIYF.

Of note for this clone: The DNA is omitted, as the CDR3 cannot be located on it reliably, and the CDR3 follows TCRdb's listing. The chain carries TRBV7-9 and TRBJ2-7; the D segment call TRBD2 is taken from the table without a DNA check. The CDR3 totals 12 residues, both ends included. Per the germline V gene, CDR1 is SEHNR and CDR2 is FQNEAQ (reference sequence). The CDR3 region is CASSLVGGGIYF.

V gene TRBV29-1 combines with J gene TRBJ2-5; TRBD1 agrees at 8 bases. The DNA matches TRBJ2-7 better at its end, which makes the J call doubtful. CDR3 length: 13 amino acids. Germline V gene sequence: CDR1 SQVTM, CDR2 ANQGSEA. The CDR3 DNA reads TGCAGCGTTGGGTGGACAGGGTACTCCGAGCAGTACTTC. It translates to CSVGWTGYSEQYF.

The CDR3 loop is CASSLLRTGDYEQYF. DNA of the CDR3: TGTGCCAGCAGCTTGCTGAGGACAGGGGACTACGAGCAGTACTTC. The V gene is TRBV5-6, the J gene TRBJ2-7, with 9 bases fitting TRBD1. Germline CDR1 reads SGHDT; CDR2 reads YYEEEE. CDR3 size: 15 residues. V trimming: 1 base; J trimming: 3 bases; junction bases outside the gene matches: 5. Filled out from reference TRBV5-6 and TRBJ2-7, the complete variable domain reads DAGVTQSPTHLIKTRGQQVTLRCSPKSGHDTVSWYQQALGQGPQFIFQYYEEEERQRGNFPDRFSGHQFPNYSSELNVNALLLGDSALYLCASSLLRTGDYEQYFGPGTRLTVT.

The sample holds a few counts of this clone. The chain employs TRBV6-5 and TRBJ2-6; D perhaps matches TRBD2 (5 bases). The CDR3 runs to 11 residues. The germline V and J ends were trimmed by 6 bases and 13 bases, with 10 bases remaining between them. The germline gives CDR1 MNHEY, CDR2 SVGAGI. The CDR3 is CASSPGGVLTF. The CDR3 region has the DNA TGTGCCAGCAGCCCTGGAGGTGTCCTGACTTTC.

This chain uses TRBV7-9 with TRBJ2-1, with D perhaps TRBD2 (7 bases). CDR1 and CDR2 from the germline V gene are SEHNR and FQNEAQ (reference sequence). V was trimmed by 7 bases and J by 6 bases, leaving 19 bases between them. The CDR3 extends over 15 amino acids. The CDR3 sequence is CASTSLRGLRNEQFF. The CDR3 region has the DNA TGTGCCAGCACAAGTCTGCGGGGGCTCCGCAATGAGCAGTTCTTC.

This chain uses TRBV2 with TRBJ1-2, with D tentatively TRBD1 (6 bases). The CDR3 is 15 amino acids. The V and J ends lost 6 bases and 1 base respectively, with 15 bases between them. Per germline, CDR1 SNHLY and CDR2 FYNNEI. The CDR3 is CASSAEPGHNYGYTF. CDR3 nucleotides: TGTGCCAGCAGCGCAGAGCCGGGACATAACTATGGCTACACCTTC.

The CDR3: CASSLASGSDYEQYF. The CDR3 region has the DNA TGTGCCAGCAGCTTAGCCTCTGGTAGCGACTACGAGCAGTACTTC. This sequence joins TRBV11-2 and TRBJ2-7, with D tentatively TRBD2 (5 bases). Deletions cut 1 base from V and 3 bases from J, with 13 bases between. CDR1 and CDR2 (germline): SGHAT, FQNNGV. The CDR3 contains 15 residues.

This clone was detected once. The chain combines TRBV2 with TRBJ2-7; 7 bases line up with TRBD2. The germline V gene encodes CDR1 SNHLY and CDR2 FYNNEI. The CDR3 totals 13 residues. The ends lost 6 bases at V and 5 bases at J; junction bases unmatched: 7. CDR3 in amino acids: CASRGDYENEQYF. CDR3 nucleotide sequence: TGTGCCAGCAGGGGGGACTATGAAAACGAGCAGTACTTC.

CDR3: CASNQGGEKLFF. In DNA form, the CDR3 reads TGTGCCAGCAATCAGGGAGGGGAAAAACTGTTTTTT. This chain links TRBV2 with TRBJ1-4; D is possibly TRBD1 (5 bases). The germline gives CDR1 SNHLY, CDR2 FYNNEI. This CDR3 contains 12 residues. V lost 7 bases and J lost 8, with 11 bases in between.

V gene TRBV27 combines with J gene TRBJ1-1, with D possibly matching TRBD1 (5 bases). The CDR3 is 13 residues long. CDR1 is MNHEY and CDR2 is SMNVEV in the germline V gene (reference sequence). The CDR3 DNA follows: TGTGCGGCACGCTCGGGGGTATATACTGAAGCTTTCTTT. Amino acid sequence: CAARSGVYTEAFF.

The chain carries TRBV28 and TRBJ2-7; the match to TRBD1 covers 8 bases. Per germline, CDR1 MDHEN and CDR2 SYDVKM. V was clipped by 8 bases and J by 2 bases; unmatched bases: 5. This CDR3 has 13 residues. The CDR3 DNA sequence: TGTGCCAGCGGACAGGGTCCCCCCTACGAGCAGTACTTC. Translated: CASGQGPPYEQYF.

The gene calls are TRBV19 and TRBJ1-3; D not resolved. Trimming stripped 5 bases from V and 8 bases from J, with 25 bases between. Looked up from germline, CDR1 is LNHDA and CDR2 is SQIVND (reference sequence). The CDR3 spans 17 residues. CDR3 residues: CASSPVRDRTRVDTIYF. CDR3 coding DNA: TGTGCCAGTAGTCCGGTCCGCGACCGAACTAGGGTCGACACCATATATTTT. The variable domain in full, completed from reference TRBV19 and TRBJ1-3, reads DGGITQSPKYLFRKEGQNVTLSCEQNLNHDAMYWYRQDPGQGLRLIYYSQIVNDFQKGDIAEGYSVSREKKESFPLTVTSAQKNPTAFYLCASSPVRDRTRVDTIYFGEGSWLTVV.

This clone was seen only a few times. The CDR3 bases are TGTGCCAGTAGTGGGGCGGGGAAGGGGAACACTGAAGCTTTCTTT. Encoded protein: CASSGAGKGNTEAFF. V gene TRBV19 combines with J gene TRBJ1-1; tentative D call: TRBD1 (5 bases). Trimming shortened V by 5 bases and J by 1 base, and 14 bases separated the two germline ends. Germline-derived CDR1 and CDR2 are LNHDA and SQIVND (reference sequence). The CDR3 runs 15 residues.

The chain uses TRBV4-1 and TRBJ1-5; the D is unclear. CDR3 length: 14 residues. The V gene's germline CDR1 is MGHRA and CDR2 YSYEKL. Trimming removed 4 bases from V and 5 bases from J, with 12 bases in between. Here the CDR3 reads CASSRPSGDQPQHF. The CDR3 DNA sequence: TGCGCCAGCAGCCGCCCCTCGGGAGATCAGCCCCAGCATTTT.

V usage is TRBV5-8 and J usage is TRBJ2-7; TRBD1 matches at 12 bases. The CDR3 loop spans 12 amino acids. V gave up 5 bases and J gave up 11 bases; unmatched junction bases: 5. Germline V gives CDR1 SGHTS, CDR2 YDEGEE. The chain's CDR3 is CASRGTGGWKYF. CDR3 coding DNA: TGTGCCAGCAGGGGGACAGGGGGCTGGAAGTACTTC. The full variable domain, in which reference TRBV5-8 and TRBJ2-7 provide the parts outside the CDR3, is EAGVTQSPTHLIKTRGQQATLRCSPISGHTSVYWYQQALGLGLQFLLWYDEGEERNRGNFPPRFSGRQFPNYSSELNVNALELEDSALYLCASRGTGGWKYFGPGTRLTVT.

This chain connects TRBV7-8 to TRBJ2-5, with a tentative D call TRBD1 (6 bases). The CDR3 has 16 amino acids. Germline CDR1 reads SGHVS; CDR2 reads FQNEAQ. The germline V and J ends were trimmed by 5 bases and 2 bases, with 18 bases remaining between them. CDR3 residues: CASSPARGWAQETQYF. In DNA form, the CDR3 reads TGTGCCAGCAGCCCGGCTAGGGGGTGGGCTCAAGAGACCCAGTACTTC.

This chain links TRBV7-2 with TRBJ1-5, with 9 nucleotides matching TRBD1. With 1 base clipped from V and 3 bases from J, the junction kept 1 base outside the gene matches. The CDR3 has 15 residues. Germline V gene sequence: CDR1 SGHTA, CDR2 FQGNSA. CDR3 nucleotide sequence: TGTGCCAGCAGCTTAGACAGGGGGCACAATCAGCCCCAGCATTTT. It encodes CASSLDRGHNQPQHF.

This clone was counted a few times. This chain links TRBV7-6 with TRBJ2-3; 10 bases fit TRBD2. The CDR3 loop spans 18 amino acids. V lost 1 base to trimming and J lost 0 bases; unmatched junction nucleotides: 7. Germline V gene sequence: CDR1 SGHVS, CDR2 FNYEAQ. This CDR3 is CASSLGGRGLASTDTQYF. CDR3 sequence (DNA): TGTGCCAGCAGCTTAGGGGGCCGGGGACTAGCGAGCACAGATACGCAGTATTTT.

The V call is TRBV6-5, the J call TRBJ1-4; 8 nucleotides align to TRBD1. Germline values: CDR1 MNHEY, CDR2 SVGAGI. CDR3 length: 15 residues. The ends lost 6 bases at V and 8 bases at J; junction bases unmatched: 11. For the CDR3, the DNA is TGTGCCAGCAGACGGCAGACAGGGGAGGGCGAAAAACTGTTTTTT. Encoded protein: CASRRQTGEGEKLFF.

V is TRBV7-2 and J is TRBJ1-1; tentatively, D is TRBD1 (6 bases). Germline CDR1 and CDR2: SGHTA and FQGNSA. Trimming shortened V by 5 bases and J by 3 bases, and 10 bases separated the two germline ends. The CDR3 spans 13 residues. CDR3 DNA: TGTGCCAGCAGCAAACAGGGCGACACTGAAGCTTTCTTT. Its translation: CASSKQGDTEAFF. Complete variable domain (other parts from reference TRBV7-2 and TRBJ1-1): GAGVSQSPSNKVTEKGKDVELRCDPISGHTALYWYRQSLGQGLEFLIYFQGNSAPDKSGLPSDRFSAERTGGSVSTLTIQRTQQEDSAVYLCASSKQGDTEAFFGQGTRLTVV.

This clone was recorded a few times. The V and J genes are TRBV6-5 and TRBJ2-7, with D possibly matching TRBD1 (6 bases). CDR1 is MNHEY and CDR2 is SVGAGI in the germline V gene. The CDR3 contains 15 residues. V lost 5 bases and J 1 base, leaving 15 bases between the germline ends. CDR3 nucleotides: TGTGCCAGCAGTCGCCCGGGACATAGTTCCTACGAGCAGTACTTC. Translating it yields CASSRPGHSSYEQYF.

The chain couples TRBV7-3 to TRBJ2-2; 9 positions agree with TRBD1. This CDR3 contains 16 residues. The V segment lost 5 bases and the J segment 7 bases; nucleotides outside the gene matches: 11. The germline gives CDR1 SGHTA, CDR2 FQGTGA. The CDR3 DNA follows: TGTGCCAGCAGCCTTCCCGGGACAGGGTCCATCGGGGAGCTGTTTTTT. Translation: CASSLPGTGSIGELFF.

The rearrangement links TRBV7-8 to TRBJ1-5; the D is unclear. Trimming removed 7 bases from V and 2 bases from J, with 15 bases in between. Looked up from germline, CDR1 is SGHVS and CDR2 is FQNEAQ. The CDR3 sequence is 15 residues long. CDR3 nucleotide sequence: TGTGCCAGCACCGAGCGGCTCTCTGGCAATCAGCCCCAGCATTTT. Encoded protein: CASTERLSGNQPQHF.